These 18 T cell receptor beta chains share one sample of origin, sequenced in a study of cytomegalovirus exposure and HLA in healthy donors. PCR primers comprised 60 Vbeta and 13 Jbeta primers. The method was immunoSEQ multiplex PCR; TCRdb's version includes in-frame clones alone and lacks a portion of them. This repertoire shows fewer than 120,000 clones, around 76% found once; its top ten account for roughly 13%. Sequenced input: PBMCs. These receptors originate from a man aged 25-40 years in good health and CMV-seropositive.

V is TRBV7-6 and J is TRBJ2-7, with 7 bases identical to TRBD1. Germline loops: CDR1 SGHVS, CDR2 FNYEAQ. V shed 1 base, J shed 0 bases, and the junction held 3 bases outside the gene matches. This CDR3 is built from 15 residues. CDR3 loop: CASSLGTGRSYEQYF. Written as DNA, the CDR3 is TGTGCCAGCAGCTTAGGGACAGGCCGCTCCTACGAGCAGTACTTC.

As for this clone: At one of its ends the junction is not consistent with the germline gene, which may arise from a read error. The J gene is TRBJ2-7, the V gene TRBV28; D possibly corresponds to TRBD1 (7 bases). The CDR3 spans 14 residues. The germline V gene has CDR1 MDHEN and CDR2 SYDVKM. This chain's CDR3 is CANSLATGRGEQYF. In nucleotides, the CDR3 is TGTGCCAACAGTTTAGCGACAGGGCGGGGCGAGCAGTACTTC. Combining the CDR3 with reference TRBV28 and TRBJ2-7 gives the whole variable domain DVKVTQSSRYLVKRTGEKVFLECVQDMDHENMFWYRQDPGLGLRLIYFSYDVKMKEKGDIPEGYSVSREKKERFSLILESASTNQTSMYLCANSLATGRGEQYFGPGTRLTVT.

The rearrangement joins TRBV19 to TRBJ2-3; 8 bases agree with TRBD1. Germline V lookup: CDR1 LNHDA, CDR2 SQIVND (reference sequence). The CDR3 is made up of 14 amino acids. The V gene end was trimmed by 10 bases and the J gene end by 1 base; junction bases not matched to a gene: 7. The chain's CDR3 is CAISDRGRTDTQYF. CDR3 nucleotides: TGTGCCATATCAGACAGGGGCCGCACAGATACGCAGTATTTT.

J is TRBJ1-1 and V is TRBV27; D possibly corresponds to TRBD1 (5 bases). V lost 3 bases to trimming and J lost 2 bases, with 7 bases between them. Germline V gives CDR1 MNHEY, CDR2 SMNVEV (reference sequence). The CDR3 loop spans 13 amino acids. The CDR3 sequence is CASSFQGNTEAFF. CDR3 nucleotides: TGTGCCAGCAGTTTCCAGGGAAACACTGAAGCTTTCTTT.

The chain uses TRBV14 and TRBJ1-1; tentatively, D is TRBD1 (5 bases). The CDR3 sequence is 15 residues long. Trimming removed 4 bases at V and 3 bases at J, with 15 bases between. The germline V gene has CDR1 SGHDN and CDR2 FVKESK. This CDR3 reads CASSPKGWVYTEAFF. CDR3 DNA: TGTGCCAGCAGCCCCAAGGGGTGGGTCTACACTGAAGCTTTCTTT.

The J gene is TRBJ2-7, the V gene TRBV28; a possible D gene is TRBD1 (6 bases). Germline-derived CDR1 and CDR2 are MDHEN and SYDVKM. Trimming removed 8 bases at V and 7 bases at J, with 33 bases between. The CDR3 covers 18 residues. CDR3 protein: CASQVYLETGGTTSEQYF. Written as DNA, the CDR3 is TGTGCCAGCCAAGTTTACCTTGAGACAGGCGGCACTACGAGTGAGCAGTACTTC.

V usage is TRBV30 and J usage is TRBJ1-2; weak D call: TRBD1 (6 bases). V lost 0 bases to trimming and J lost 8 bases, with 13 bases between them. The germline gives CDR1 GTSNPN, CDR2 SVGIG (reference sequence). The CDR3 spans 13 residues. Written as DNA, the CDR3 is TGTGCCTGGAGTGTATCTCAGGGGATAGGCTACACCTTC. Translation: CAWSVSQGIGYTF. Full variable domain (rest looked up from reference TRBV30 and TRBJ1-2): SQTIHQWPATLVQPVGSPLSLECTVEGTSNPNLYWYRQAAGRGLQLLFYSVGIGQISSEVPQNLSASRPQDRQFILSSKKLLLSDSGFYLCAWSVSQGIGYTFGSGTRLTVV.

As DNA, the CDR3 is TGTGCCAGCAGCCCGAGGGCGGGTGATGTGGAGACCCAGTACTTC. Encoded protein: CASSPRAGDVETQYF. This rearrangement joins TRBV5-4 to TRBJ2-5; D is possibly TRBD2 (5 bases). The V end was cut by 4 bases, the J end by 5 bases, with 18 bases between. CDR1 and CDR2 from the germline V gene are SGHNT and YYREEE (reference sequence). The CDR3 loop spans 15 amino acids.

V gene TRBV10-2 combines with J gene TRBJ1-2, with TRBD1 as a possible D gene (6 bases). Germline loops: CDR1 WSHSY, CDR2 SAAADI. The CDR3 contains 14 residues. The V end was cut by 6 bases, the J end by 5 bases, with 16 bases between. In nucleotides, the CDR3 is TGCGCCAGCAGGGCTTATGACAGGATTTATGGCTACACCTTC. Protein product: CASRAYDRIYGYTF.

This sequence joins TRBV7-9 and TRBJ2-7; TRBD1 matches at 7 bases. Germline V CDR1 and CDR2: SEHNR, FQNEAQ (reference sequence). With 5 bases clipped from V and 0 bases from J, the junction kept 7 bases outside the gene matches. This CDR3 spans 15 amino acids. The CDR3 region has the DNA TGTGCCAGCAGCACCTACAGGGGTAGCTCCTACGAGCAGTACTTC. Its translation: CASSTYRGSSYEQYF.

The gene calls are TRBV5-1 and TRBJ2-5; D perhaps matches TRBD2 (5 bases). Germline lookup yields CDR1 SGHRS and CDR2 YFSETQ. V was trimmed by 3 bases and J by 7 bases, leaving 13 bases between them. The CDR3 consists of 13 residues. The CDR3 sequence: CASSSYEAGTQYF. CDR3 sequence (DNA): TGCGCCAGCAGCTCCTATGAGGCGGGGACCCAGTACTTC.

The CDR3 bases are TGTGCCAGCAGTGTTGCGGTGCCAGGGCCCTACGAGCAGTACTTC. This sequence encodes CASSVAVPGPYEQYF. This chain uses TRBV2 with TRBJ2-5; perhaps TRBD1 as D (5 bases). Near its end, the DNA agrees better with TRBJ2-7, so the J call may be wrong. The CDR3 covers 15 residues. Germline V gene lookup returns CDR1 SNHLY and CDR2 FYNNEI.

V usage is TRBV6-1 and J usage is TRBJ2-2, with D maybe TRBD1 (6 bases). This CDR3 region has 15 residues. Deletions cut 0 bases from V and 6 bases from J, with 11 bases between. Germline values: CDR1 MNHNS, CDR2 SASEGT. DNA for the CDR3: TGTGCCAGCAGTGAAGCGGTGGGGGCGGCCGGGGAGCTGTTTTTT. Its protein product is CASSEAVGAAGELFF.

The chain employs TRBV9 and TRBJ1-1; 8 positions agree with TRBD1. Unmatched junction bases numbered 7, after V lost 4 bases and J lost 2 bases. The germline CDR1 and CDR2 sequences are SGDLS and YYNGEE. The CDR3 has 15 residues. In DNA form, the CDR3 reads TGTGCCAGCAGCCAGACAGGGGCGTTTAACACTGAAGCTTTCTTT. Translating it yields CASSQTGAFNTEAFF.

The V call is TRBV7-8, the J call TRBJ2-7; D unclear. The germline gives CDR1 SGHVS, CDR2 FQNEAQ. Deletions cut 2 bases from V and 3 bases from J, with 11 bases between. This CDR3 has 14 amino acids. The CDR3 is CASSLSRPNYEQYF. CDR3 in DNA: TGTGCCAGCAGCTTATCGCGGCCGAACTACGAGCAGTACTTC. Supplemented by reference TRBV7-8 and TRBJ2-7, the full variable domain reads GAGVSQSPRYKVAKRGQDVALRCDPISGHVSLFWYQQALGQGPEFLTYFQNEAQLDKSGLPSDRFFAERPEGSVSTLKIQRTQQEDSAVYLCASSLSRPNYEQYFGPGTRLTVT.

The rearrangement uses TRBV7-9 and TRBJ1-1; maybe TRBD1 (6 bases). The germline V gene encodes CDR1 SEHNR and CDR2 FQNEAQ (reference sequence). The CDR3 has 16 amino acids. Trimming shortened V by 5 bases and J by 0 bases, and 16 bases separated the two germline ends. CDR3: CASSPAPGQLNTEAFF. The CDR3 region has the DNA TGTGCCAGCAGCCCAGCCCCCGGACAGCTGAACACTGAAGCTTTCTTT. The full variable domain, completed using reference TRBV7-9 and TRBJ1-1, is DTGVSQNPRHKITKRGQNVTFRCDPISEHNRLYWYRQTLGQGPEFLTYFQNEAQLEKSRLLSDRFSAERPKGSFSTLEIQRTEQGDSAMYLCASSPAPGQLNTEAFFGQGTRLTVV.

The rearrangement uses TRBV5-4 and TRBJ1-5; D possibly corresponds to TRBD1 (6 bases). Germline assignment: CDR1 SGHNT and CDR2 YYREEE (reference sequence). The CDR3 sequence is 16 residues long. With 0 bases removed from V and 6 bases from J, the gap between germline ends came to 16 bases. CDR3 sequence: CASSLGPPGASQPQHF. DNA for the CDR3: TGTGCCAGCAGCTTGGGGCCCCCAGGGGCGAGTCAGCCCCAGCATTTT.

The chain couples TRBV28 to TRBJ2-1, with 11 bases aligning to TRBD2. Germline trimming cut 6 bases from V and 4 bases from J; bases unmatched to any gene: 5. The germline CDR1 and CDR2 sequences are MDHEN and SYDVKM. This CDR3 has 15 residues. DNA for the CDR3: TGTGCCAGCAGCCGTCGACTAGCGGGGTACAATGAGCAGTTCTTC. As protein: CASSRRLAGYNEQFF. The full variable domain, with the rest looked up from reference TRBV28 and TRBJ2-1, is DVKVTQSSRYLVKRTGEKVFLECVQDMDHENMFWYRQDPGLGLRLIYFSYDVKMKEKGDIPEGYSVSREKKERFSLILESASTNQTSMYLCASSRRLAGYNEQFFGPGTRLTVL.